This TCR beta chain was profiled in a study of molecular identifiers for immune sequencing clone quantification. In the case of this clonotype: Antigen specificity is unknown.

Researchers sorted naive CD8 T cells as cells that were CD8+CD4-CCR7+CD45RA+. Broader study findings: Jurkat TCR RNA spiked in from one cell could reportedly be detected among about a million naive cells.

This CDR3 contains 17 residues. Germline V CDR1 and CDR2: SEHNR, FQNEAQ (reference sequence). Trimming left V 1 base short and J 0 bases short, with 15 bases between. Preparation of the bulk TCR libraries relied on previously described methods and listed TCR primers. Each CDR3 protein is one row after TCRdb ran MiXCR on the PCR reads. The sample records a few hundred thousand distinct CDR3 sequences, roughly 24% being singletons. Sequencing was carried out using naive CD8+ T cells from blood, with Jurkat cell RNA spiked in. The subset here: FACS-sorted CD8+CD4-CCR7+CD45RA+ naive T cells. This sequence originates from a human donor in good health. Some libraries in this study had Jurkat cell RNA spiked in. This sequence joins TRBV7-9 and TRBJ1-2; D gene uncertain. The CDR3: CASSLVGSRPSNYGYTF. For the CDR3, the DNA is TGTGCCAGCAGCTTAGTTGGCTCGCGGCCCTCTAACTATGGCTACACCTTC.